These 15 T cell receptor beta chains share one sample of origin, sequenced in a study of control samples from healthy donors and cancer patients (dated by TCRdb to about 2020). The method behind the library was the immunoSEQ multiplex PCR assay. As stored in TCRdb, this immuneACCESS dataset retains in-frame rearrangements with V and J assigned. A fraction of the clones does not appear; measured against another copy, unresolved V genes explain less than half of the discrepancy, and the remainder lacks a known reason. This sample has under 200,000 clones in its table, and around 91% of those were observed once. The top ten clonotypes cover roughly 1.6% of the sample. Sequencing was done on a sample of blood. These receptors were taken from a woman aged 25 to 39 in good health.

A single count supports this clone. The gene calls are TRBV24-1 and TRBJ1-1; D is ambiguous. The CDR3 sequence is 10 residues long. Germline CDR1 is KGHDR and CDR2 is SFDVKD. V shed 8 bases and J shed 2 bases, with 2 bases lying between them. CDR3 DNA sequence: TGTGCCACCACCAACACTGAAGCTTTCTTT. Translated, it gives CATTNTEAFF.

Note on this clone: Other DNA sequences in the sample encode the same CDR3. This chain uses TRBV19 with TRBJ2-7; 11 bases agree with TRBD1. The germline V gene encodes CDR1 LNHDA and CDR2 SQIVND (reference sequence). CDR3 length: 14 residues. The V and J ends lost 4 bases and 2 bases, in that order; junction bases with no gene match: 1. The DNA for the CDR3 is TGTGCCAGTAGTAGGGGACAGGGGGCCTACGAGCAGTACTTC. It yields the protein CASSRGQGAYEQYF. Full variable domain (rest looked up from reference TRBV19 and TRBJ2-7): DGGITQSPKYLFRKEGQNVTLSCEQNLNHDAMYWYRQDPGQGLRLIYYSQIVNDFQKGDIAEGYSVSREKKESFPLTVTSAQKNPTAFYLCASSRGQGAYEQYFGPGTRLTVT.

J is TRBJ2-3 and V is TRBV6-4; 8 bases line up with TRBD1. The CDR3 runs to 15 residues. The V and J ends lost 0 bases and 5 bases, in that order; junction bases with no gene match: 4. Germline values: CDR1 MRHNA, CDR2 SNTAGT. This CDR3 reads CASSDSRQGLDTQYF. The DNA of the CDR3 is TGTGCCAGCAGTGACTCGAGACAGGGGCTAGATACGCAGTATTTT.

The chain employs TRBV15 and TRBJ1-5, with a weak D call TRBD1 (5 bases). The CDR3 is made up of 15 amino acids. Trimming removed 1 base from V and 1 base from J, with 8 bases in between. Per germline, CDR1 LNHNV and CDR2 YYDKDF (reference sequence). CDR3 nucleotides: TGTGCCACCAGCAGAGGGGGGGGGAGCAATCAGCCCCAGCATTTT. It encodes CATSRGGGSNQPQHF.

This chain uses TRBV11-2 with TRBJ1-1, with 9 positions matching TRBD1. The CDR3 has 15 amino acids. V trimming: 2 bases; J trimming: 4 bases; junction bases outside the gene matches: 5. Germline lookup yields CDR1 SGHAT and CDR2 FQNNGV. The chain's CDR3 is CASSLTGGRGTEAFF. The CDR3 DNA is TGTGCCAGCAGCTTAACAGGGGGCCGGGGCACTGAAGCTTTCTTT.

The rearrangement uses TRBV7-2 and TRBJ2-5; TRBD2 agrees at 13 bases. V lost 1 base to trimming and J lost 3 bases; unmatched junction nucleotides: 5. This CDR3 region has 17 residues. CDR1 is SGHTA and CDR2 is FQGNSA in the germline V gene. The CDR3 region has the DNA TGTGCCAGCAGCTTAGGGGGACTAGCGGGGCCTAAAGAGACCCAGTACTTC. Protein: CASSLGGLAGPKETQYF.

As DNA, the CDR3 is TGCGCCAGCAGCTTGGGTTCGGGGGTGAATCAGCCCCAGCATTTT. Its translation is CASSLGSGVNQPQHF. The chain is built from TRBV5-1 and TRBJ1-5; tentatively, D is TRBD1 (5 bases). CDR1 is SGHRS, CDR2 YFSETQ, per germline. V lost 0 bases and J 4 bases, leaving 11 bases between the germline ends. The CDR3 is made up of 15 amino acids.

The chain carries TRBV5-4 and TRBJ2-3; possible D gene TRBD1, 5 bases. This CDR3 has 13 residues. V was shortened by 0 bases and J by 5 bases, with 7 bases between the two germline ends. Germline V lookup: CDR1 SGHNT, CDR2 YYREEE (reference sequence). CDR3 sequence reads: CASSLEQGDTQYF. DNA for the CDR3: TGTGCCAGCAGCTTGGAGCAGGGAGATACGCAGTATTTT.

The chain joins TRBV21-1 to TRBJ2-7; the table calls TRBD1, which could not be checked here. TRBV21-1 is a documented pseudogene. CDR3 length equals 16 residues. The CDR3 region has the DNA TGTGCCAGCAGCAAAAGGGGGGACAGGGGAGAGTACGAGCAGTACTTC. Its protein is CASSKRGDRGEYEQYF.

This chain connects TRBV28 to TRBJ2-1; TRBD2 agrees at 13 bases. Germline V lookup: CDR1 MDHEN, CDR2 SYDVKM. CDR3 length: 15 amino acids. V was clipped by 3 bases and J by 7 bases; unmatched bases: 3. As DNA, the CDR3 is TGTGCCAGCAGTTTCGGGACTAGCGGGATAAATGAGCAGTTCTTC. Its protein product is CASSFGTSGINEQFF. Looking up the rest from reference TRBV28 and TRBJ2-1 gives the full variable domain: DVKVTQSSRYLVKRTGEKVFLECVQDMDHENMFWYRQDPGLGLRLIYFSYDVKMKEKGDIPEGYSVSREKKERFSLILESASTNQTSMYLCASSFGTSGINEQFFGPGTRLTVL.

This clone was detected once. This chain joins TRBV7-2 and TRBJ1-3; TRBD1 agrees at 9 bases. The V segment lost 4 bases and the J segment 0 bases; nucleotides outside the gene matches: 4. The CDR3 contains 16 residues. Germline V gives CDR1 SGHTA, CDR2 FQGNSA. CDR3 in amino acids: CASSSPGQGSGNTIYF. The CDR3 nucleotides are TGTGCCAGCAGCTCGCCGGGACAGGGCTCTGGAAACACCATATATTTT. Based on the CDR3 plus reference TRBV7-2 and TRBJ1-3, the full variable domain is GAGVSQSPSNKVTEKGKDVELRCDPISGHTALYWYRQSLGQGLEFLIYFQGNSAPDKSGLPSDRFSAERTGGSVSTLTIQRTQQEDSAVYLCASSSPGQGSGNTIYFGEGSWLTVV.

The chain employs TRBV12-3 or TRBV12-4 and TRBJ1-1; D call uncertain. This CDR3 contains 12 residues. The ends were cut back, 7 bases at V and 4 bases at J, with 10 bases in the middle. In nucleotides, the CDR3 is TGTGCCAGCACCCGGTCCCGCACTGAAGCTTTCTTT. It yields the protein CASTRSRTEAFF.

Comments on this clone: The sample has other DNA sequences that encode this CDR3 too. V and J are TRBV18 and TRBJ2-7; 11 bases align to TRBD1. Per the germline V gene, CDR1 is KGHSH and CDR2 is LQKENI. The CDR3 has 14 amino acids. V trimming: 6 bases; J trimming: 4 bases; junction bases outside the gene matches: 5. The CDR3 here is CASSSRDRGYEQYF. The CDR3 nucleotides read TGTGCCAGCTCTTCCCGGGACAGGGGGTACGAGCAGTACTTC.

V gene TRBV29-1 combines with J gene TRBJ2-1, with TRBD2 identical over 14 bases. With V trimmed by 6 bases and J by 7 bases, 8 bases remained unmatched. Germline lookup yields CDR1 SQVTM and CDR2 ANQGSEA. CDR3 length: 15 amino acids. CDR3 sequence: CSVPGLAGVWNEQFF. The CDR3 DNA reads TGCAGCGTCCCGGGACTAGCGGGAGTATGGAATGAGCAGTTCTTC.

This chain uses TRBV6-2 or TRBV6-3 with TRBJ2-2; D possibly uses TRBD1 or TRBD2 (5 bases each). Germline CDR1 MNHEY, CDR2 SVGEGT. The V and J ends lost 4 bases and 4 bases respectively, with 10 bases between them. The CDR3 contains 14 residues. The CDR3 loop is CASSSGTTTGELFF. CDR3 coding DNA: TGTGCCAGCAGTTCCGGGACCACCACCGGGGAGCTGTTTTTT.